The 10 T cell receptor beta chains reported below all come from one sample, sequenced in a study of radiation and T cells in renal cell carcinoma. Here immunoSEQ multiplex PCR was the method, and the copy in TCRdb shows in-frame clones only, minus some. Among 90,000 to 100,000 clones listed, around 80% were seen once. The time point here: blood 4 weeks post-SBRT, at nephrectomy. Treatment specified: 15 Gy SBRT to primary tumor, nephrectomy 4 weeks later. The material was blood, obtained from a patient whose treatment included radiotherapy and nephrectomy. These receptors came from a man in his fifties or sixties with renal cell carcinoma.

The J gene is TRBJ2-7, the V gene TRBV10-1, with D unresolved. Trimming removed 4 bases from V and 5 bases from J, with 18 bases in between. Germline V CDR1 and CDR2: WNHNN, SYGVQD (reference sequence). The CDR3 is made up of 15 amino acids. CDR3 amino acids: CASSANGRARDEQYF. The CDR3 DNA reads TGCGCCAGCAGTGCTAACGGCAGAGCTCGGGACGAGCAGTACTTC.

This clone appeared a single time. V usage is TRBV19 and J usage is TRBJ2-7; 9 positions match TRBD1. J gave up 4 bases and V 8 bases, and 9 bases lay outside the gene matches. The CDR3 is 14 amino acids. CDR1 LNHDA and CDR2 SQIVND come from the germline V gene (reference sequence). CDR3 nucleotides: TGTGCCAGTGGGGAGGGACAGGGAAAATACGAGCAGTACTTC. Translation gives CASGEGQGKYEQYF.

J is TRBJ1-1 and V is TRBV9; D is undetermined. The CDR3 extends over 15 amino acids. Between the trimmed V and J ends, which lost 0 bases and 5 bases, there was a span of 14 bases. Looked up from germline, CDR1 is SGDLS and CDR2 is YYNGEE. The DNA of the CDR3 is TGTGCCAGCAGCGTAGGACTTCCGGGGAGTACTGAAGCTTTCTTT. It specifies CASSVGLPGSTEAFF.

The CDR3 reads CASSLTDPLGFAYNEQFF. CDR3 nucleotide sequence: TGTGCCAGCAGTCTTACAGATCCCCTTGGCTTTGCCTACAATGAGCAGTTCTTC. The chain uses TRBV27 and TRBJ2-1; D uncertain. The germline V gene encodes CDR1 MNHEY and CDR2 SMNVEV (reference sequence). This CDR3 contains 18 residues. Trimming took 5 bases from V and 2 from J, leaving 22 bases between them.

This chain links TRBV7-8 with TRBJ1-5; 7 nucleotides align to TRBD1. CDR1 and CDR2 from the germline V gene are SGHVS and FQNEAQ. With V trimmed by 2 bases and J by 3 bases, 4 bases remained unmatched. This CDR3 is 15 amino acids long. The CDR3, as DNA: TGTGCCAGCAGCTTACCGGACAGGTTCAATCAGCCCCAGCATTTT. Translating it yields CASSLPDRFNQPQHF.

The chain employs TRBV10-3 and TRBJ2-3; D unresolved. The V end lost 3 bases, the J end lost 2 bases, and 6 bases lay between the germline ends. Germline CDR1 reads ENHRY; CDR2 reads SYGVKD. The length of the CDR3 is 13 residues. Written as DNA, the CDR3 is TGTGCCATCAGTGACCAACTCACAGATACGCAGTATTTT. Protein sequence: CAISDQLTDTQYF.

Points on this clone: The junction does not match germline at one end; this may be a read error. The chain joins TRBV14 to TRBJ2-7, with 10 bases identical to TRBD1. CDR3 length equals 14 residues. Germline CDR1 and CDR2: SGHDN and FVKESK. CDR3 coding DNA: TGTGCCAGCAGCCAAAGTCCCTGGACAGGGGGGTTGGTCTTC. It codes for CASSQSPWTGGLVF.

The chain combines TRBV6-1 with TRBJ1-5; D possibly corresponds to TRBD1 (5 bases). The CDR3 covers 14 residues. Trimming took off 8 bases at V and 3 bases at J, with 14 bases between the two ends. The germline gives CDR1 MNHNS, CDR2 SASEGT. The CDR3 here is CASGQGGSNQPQHF. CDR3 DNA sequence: TGTGCCAGCGGCCAGGGAGGCTCCAATCAGCCCCAGCATTTT.

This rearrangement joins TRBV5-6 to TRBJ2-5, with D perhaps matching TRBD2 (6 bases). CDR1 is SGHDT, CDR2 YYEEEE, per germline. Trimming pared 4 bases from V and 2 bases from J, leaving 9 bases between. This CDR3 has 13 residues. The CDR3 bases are TGTGCCAGCAGCCCGGGACTTCAAGAGACCCAGTACTTC. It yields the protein CASSPGLQETQYF.

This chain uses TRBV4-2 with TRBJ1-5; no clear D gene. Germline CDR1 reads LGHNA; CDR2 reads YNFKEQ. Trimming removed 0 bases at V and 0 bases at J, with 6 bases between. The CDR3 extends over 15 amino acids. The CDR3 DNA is TGTGCCAGCAGCCAAGATCAGCTTAGCAATCAGCCCCAGCATTTT. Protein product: CASSQDQLSNQPQHF.